This T cell receptor (beta chain) appears in the sequencing data of a study of T cell repertoires in cytomegalovirus infection. General observations from the study: Identification of carriers of CMV plus the relevant HLA was performed using cumulative public TCR beta family frequency.

From the reads, TCRdb called clonotypes with MiXCR, one entry per CDR3 protein. The data show around 490,000 distinct CDR3 sequences, approximately 26% seen once. In its sample, this clonotype was seen a few times. Its antigen remains unknown. Sample: PBMCs. The source of this sequence is a human donor in good health (CMV status not recorded). Some clones in this sample may be carry-over from other donors' samples.

CDR3 sequence reads: CASSYGPNYNSPLHF. CDR3 coding DNA: TGTGCCAGCAGTTATGGGCCGAACTATAATTCACCCCTCCACTTT. This rearrangement joins TRBV6-2 or TRBV6-3 to TRBJ1-6; no reliable D call. There are 15 residues in the CDR3. CDR1 and CDR2 (germline): MNHEY, SVGEGT. V was trimmed by 3 bases and J by 3 bases, leaving 9 bases between them.